These 19 T cell receptor beta chains share one sample of origin, sequenced in a study of identifying expanded T cells in peripheral blood. Sequencing was performed with immunoSEQ multiplex PCR; in TCRdb, only in-frame clones are kept and a portion is missing. The sample has about 86,000 clones, 88% seen once; the top ten hold under 6.5%. The sequencing sample was made of blood. Source of these receptors: a person aged 18 to 75 in good health.

A single count supports this clone. The chain couples TRBV25-1 to TRBJ2-6; D is undetermined. V shed 6 bases and J shed 1 base, with 4 bases lying between them. Per the germline V gene, CDR1 is MGHDK and CDR2 is SYGVNS. The CDR3 has 13 residues. The CDR3 DNA reads as TGTGCCAGCAGGGATTCTGGGGCCAACGTCCTGACTTTC. Its protein is CASRDSGANVLTF.

The chain couples TRBV19 to TRBJ2-4; tentatively, D is TRBD1 (6 bases). The germline V gene has CDR1 LNHDA and CDR2 SQIVND (reference sequence). Trimming removed 7 bases at V and 9 bases at J, with 16 bases between. This CDR3 spans 13 amino acids. CDR3 amino acids: CASNVQGSTIQYF. The CDR3 DNA reads as TGTGCCAGTAATGTACAGGGTAGTACCATTCAGTACTTC.

The chain combines TRBV9 with TRBJ2-1, with TRBD2 matching over 8 bases. The CDR3 is 14 amino acids. Trimming took 0 bases from V and 8 from J; bases not matched to a gene: 4. In germline, CDR1 is SGDLS, CDR2 YYNGEE. The CDR3 DNA sequence: TGTGCCAGCAGCGTAGGACTAGCGCTGTATGAGCAGTTCTTC. This codes for CASSVGLALYEQFF.

The chain links TRBV6-1 to TRBJ1-3; 8 bases match TRBD1. The CDR3 covers 17 residues. V shed 2 bases, J shed 2 bases, and the junction held 8 bases outside the gene matches. Germline loops: CDR1 MNHNS, CDR2 SASEGT. The CDR3 DNA is TGTGCCAGCAGTGAAAGGGGGGACAGGAATACTGGAAACACCATATATTTT. It specifies CASSERGDRNTGNTIYF.

This chain links TRBV2 with TRBJ2-5, with 14 positions matching TRBD2. This CDR3 has 15 residues. J gave up 5 bases and V 6 bases, and 5 bases lay outside the gene matches. From germline, CDR1 is SNHLY and CDR2 FYNNEI. DNA for the CDR3: TGTGCCAGCAGCTGGACTAGCGGGGGGTTTGAGACCCAGTACTTC. This encodes CASSWTSGGFETQYF.

The chain links TRBV7-9 to TRBJ1-2; 7 positions agree with TRBD1. CDR1 is SEHNR and CDR2 is FQNEAQ in the germline V gene (reference sequence). The CDR3 consists of 16 residues. Unmatched junction bases numbered 6, after V lost 1 base and J lost 1 base. The CDR3: CASSLDAAGGNYGYTF. Here the CDR3 DNA reads TGTGCCAGCAGCTTAGATGCGGCAGGGGGTAACTATGGCTACACCTTC.

The chain couples TRBV7-7 to TRBJ1-2; the D gene is possibly TRBD1 (6 bases). This CDR3 is built from 16 residues. Between the trimmed V and J ends, which lost 9 bases and 4 bases, there was a span of 24 bases. CDR1 is SSHAT, CDR2 FNYEAQ, per germline (reference sequence). Written as DNA, the CDR3 is TGTGCCAGTAGCCAACCTAGCGCAGGGGACCCCTATGGCTACACCTTC. Encoded protein: CASSQPSAGDPYGYTF.

This chain connects TRBV7-8 to TRBJ2-3, with D unresolved. The CDR3 consists of 13 residues. Trimming left V 3 bases short and J 4 bases short, with 8 bases between. Germline V gene lookup returns CDR1 SGHVS and CDR2 FQNEAQ. CDR3 bases: TGTGCCAGCAGCTTGGCATCGCCAGATACGCAGTATTTT. Its protein is CASSLASPDTQYF.

The J gene is TRBJ1-1, the V gene TRBV7-3; 7 nucleotides agree with TRBD1. The CDR3 extends over 13 amino acids. Germline values: CDR1 SGHTA, CDR2 FQGTGA. Germline trimming cut 5 bases from V and 2 bases from J; bases unmatched to any gene: 2. The CDR3 loop reads CASSAGGNTEAFF. In DNA form, the CDR3 reads TGTGCCAGCAGCGCAGGGGGTAACACTGAAGCTTTCTTT.

This clone was counted once. The chain combines TRBV6-6 with TRBJ1-2, with D tentatively TRBD1 (5 bases). The germline V gene encodes CDR1 MNHNY and CDR2 SVGAGI (reference sequence). Trimming took off 4 bases at V and 4 bases at J, with 10 bases between the two ends. This CDR3 has 13 residues. The CDR3 loop is CASSSQGIYGYTF. As DNA, the CDR3 is TGTGCCAGCAGTTCCCAGGGTATCTATGGCTACACCTTC.

The chain uses TRBV18 and TRBJ2-7; D is unresolved. The CDR3 has 14 residues. Germline loops: CDR1 KGHSH, CDR2 LQKENI. The germline V and J ends were trimmed by 2 bases and 5 bases, with 13 bases remaining between them. The CDR3 nucleotides read TGTGCCAGCTCACCAGGGAATTCAATGAACGAGCAGTACTTC. It encodes CASSPGNSMNEQYF.

The V gene is TRBV5-4, the J gene TRBJ1-2; D unclear. Trimming removed 0 bases at V and 6 bases at J, with 9 bases between. The CDR3 sequence is 13 residues long. CDR1 is SGHNT and CDR2 is YYREEE in the germline V gene (reference sequence). CDR3 in amino acids: CASSLGGRNGYTF. The CDR3 DNA follows: TGTGCCAGCAGCTTGGGGGGAAGGAATGGCTACACCTTC.

The V call is TRBV27, the J call TRBJ1-6; D is perhaps TRBD1 (5 bases). The CDR3 extends over 14 amino acids. Looked up from germline, CDR1 is MNHEY and CDR2 is SMNVEV (reference sequence). V was pared by 4 bases and J by 11 bases, with 15 bases between. CDR3 sequence: CASSWDRDGAPLHF. In nucleotides, the CDR3 is TGTGCCAGCAGTTGGGACCGGGACGGGGCACCCCTCCACTTT.

This chain links TRBV7-2 with TRBJ1-3; 10 bases fit TRBD1. V shed 3 bases and J 4 bases; nucleotides not matched to a gene: 3. Germline CDR1 SGHTA, CDR2 FQGNSA. CDR3 length: 15 amino acids. The chain's CDR3 is CASSFRTGGGNTIYF. The DNA for the CDR3 is TGTGCCAGCAGCTTTAGGACAGGGGGGGGAAACACCATATATTTT.

This chain joins TRBV9 and TRBJ2-1; 12 nucleotides agree with TRBD2. J was trimmed by 6 bases and V by 0 bases; bases with no gene match: 10. This CDR3 contains 18 residues. CDR1 is SGDLS and CDR2 is YYNGEE in the germline V gene. CDR3 loop: CASSVAGGMTSGSNEQFF. CDR3 nucleotides: TGTGCCAGCAGCGTAGCAGGAGGGATGACTAGCGGGAGCAATGAGCAGTTCTTC.

The rearrangement uses TRBV5-4 and TRBJ2-3, with TRBD2 as a possible D gene (6 bases). CDR3 size: 15 residues. Germline CDR1 and CDR2: SGHNT and YYREEE (reference sequence). The germline V and J ends were trimmed by 4 bases and 6 bases, with 18 bases remaining between them. The CDR3 loop is CASSLAPRGFDTQYF. The CDR3 coding sequence is TGTGCCAGCAGCCTAGCGCCTCGAGGGTTCGATACGCAGTATTTT.

The J gene is TRBJ2-1, the V gene TRBV7-8, with TRBD2 as a possible D gene (6 bases). The CDR3 length is 18 residues. Trimming cost V 2 bases and J 4 bases, with 21 bases left between them. Per the germline V gene, CDR1 is SGHVS and CDR2 is FQNEAQ. The CDR3 DNA follows: TGTGCCAGCAGCTTATTCCCTGATTGGCGGGAAGCTTACAATGAGCAGTTCTTC. This codes for CASSLFPDWREAYNEQFF.

This clone was recorded once. This chain connects TRBV30 to TRBJ2-3; 10 bases agree with TRBD1. There are 17 residues in the CDR3. Germline trimming cut 5 bases from V and 4 bases from J; bases unmatched to any gene: 15. Germline V gene sequence: CDR1 GTSNPN, CDR2 SVGIG (reference sequence). The CDR3 spells CAWDTGTGDFWADTQYF. DNA of the CDR3: TGTGCCTGGGACACCGGGACAGGGGACTTTTGGGCAGATACGCAGTATTTT.

CDR3 nucleotide sequence: TGTGCCAGCAGTTTATTGTGGGGGAATGAAAAACTGTTTTTT. This codes for CASSLLWGNEKLFF. The chain joins TRBV27 to TRBJ1-4; D is perhaps TRBD1 (5 bases). The germline V gene has CDR1 MNHEY and CDR2 SMNVEV (reference sequence). V dropped 1 base and J dropped 5 bases, with 8 bases sitting between them. This CDR3 comprises 14 residues.